This T cell receptor (beta chain) was retrieved from a study of T cells in Graves' hyperthyroidism and ophthalmopathy (dated by TCRdb to between 2018 and 2020). As for the study more broadly: Peripheral blood samples were taken at initial diagnosis, before any treatment was given. Prospective prediction of ophthalmopathy was tested in an independent validation cohort consisting of 18 hyperthyroidism patients and more than 15 patients who later progressed to ophthalmopathy. To identify TCR V-J signatures that set the groups apart, the researchers used a discovery cohort of about a hundred patients, made up of under 45 with Graves' ophthalmopathy and 57 with stable Graves' hyperthyroidism. The paper reports TCR Vbeta CDR3 sequencing of 130 to 150 peripheral blood samples: fewer than 50 ophthalmopathy, under 85 hyperthyroidism and approximately 17 progressor patients. Once sampling was done, hyperthyroidism patients were given methimazole at a starting dose of 30 mg daily, whereas ophthalmopathy patients were given high-dose intravenous methylprednisolone. The study also compared thyroid tissue and blood T-cell repertoires from about six Graves' hyperthyroidism patients. The roughly 94 discovery patients were randomly split 7:3 into training and test sets. Paper-wide results and their limitations: Blood samples also contained most of the expanded thyroid clonotypes (frequency above 0.001), which suggests that blood repertoires may reflect thyroid immune responses. In validation, the model predicted progression to ophthalmopathy with around 71% sensitivity and around 72% specificity, a median of approximately 6.5 months before onset. In cross-validation, a model built on a 13 V-J signature told ophthalmopathy apart from stable hyperthyroidism with less than 90% sensitivity and 81% to 82% specificity, and in testing the same model reached 80%/75%. No statistical method was used to set the sample size in advance, and investigators knew the group allocation.

The TCR beta CDR3 regions were amplified from RNA transcripts. The first round of RT-PCR for the TCR CDR3 was performed with the HTBI primer set and the Qiagen OneStep RT-PCR kit. Libraries were constructed in a second round of multiplex PCR, after which size selection and purification were performed. Libraries were sequenced paired-end with 100 bp reads on an Illumina HiSeq2000. The authors' analysis ran thus. Raw data were processed with SOAPnuke, discarding reads with adapters, uncalled bases, mean Phred below 15, or no exact constant-primer or identifier match. COPE v1.2.5 was used to merge high-quality paired reads, and clonotypes were defined as unique nucleotide sequences. MiTCR v1.1 was used to align the clonotypes against IMGT TRBV, TRBD and TRBJ reference segments. Analysis was restricted to V-J combinations with a frequency above 0.0001, which covered about 99% of repertoires. A TCS score was defined as the ratio of F50 (clonal expansion) to E x V (chaos), with BLOSUM62-based TCRdist applied between CDR3 peptides within each V-J. Welch's t-statistics and random forest reduced 514 V-J features to roughly 13, which were used in a naive Bayes classifier (R e1071). TCRdb reprocessed the public reads (quality trimming at Q25 with fastp, clone calling with MiXCR) and kept in-frame beta chains. Every CDR3 protein is listed once, alongside the most common genes and DNA of its rows. V and J calls and clone size were set by TCRdb, not the authors. This sample is represented by about 130,000 distinct CDR3 sequences; roughly a fifth of them were singletons. The ten most abundant clones make up about two thirds of the sample.

The germline V gene encodes CDR1 DFQATT and CDR2 SNEGSKA (reference sequence). Trimming accounts for 7 bases at V and 5 bases at J, while the number of junction bases matched to no gene is 13. The CDR3 spans 15 residues, from the cysteine through the phenylalanine. This entry keeps only the CDR3 DNA: 45 bases, framed from base 1. About this clonotype itself: The antigen it binds to is not known. Base quality data are lacking; no much larger clone is found one base away.

The hyperthyroidism patients were between 18 and 65 years old and newly diagnosed, with a disease duration of less than 2 months. Exclusion was applied to patients with uncontrolled infections, other autoimmune diseases, pregnancy or lactation. Diagnoses were established on the basis of clinical symptoms, serum thyroxine and TRAb, thyroid ultrasound, and orbital computed tomography. For progressor patients, blood was drawn at the first diagnosis of hyperthyroidism, before any ophthalmopathy symptoms had appeared. PBMCs were isolated from roughly 10 ml of fresh peripheral blood by Ficoll-Paque density gradient centrifugation. Patients classed as progressors first received a Graves' hyperthyroidism diagnosis and then went on to develop ophthalmopathy during follow-up. Total RNA was extracted using Trizol reagent, and RNA quality was assessed on an Agilent 2100 Bioanalyzer.

Sequences were obtained from blood. Rearrangement joined TRBV20-1 to TRBJ2-7, and TRBD2 aligns with 11 junction nucleotides. This clonotype originated in a woman between 45 and 60 years old with Graves' hyperthyroidism that later progressed to Graves' ophthalmopathy. The base sequence is TGCAGTGTTTCATCTGGGGCTAGCGGGAGGCACGAGCAGTACTTC. The encoded protein is CSVSSGASGRHEQYF.